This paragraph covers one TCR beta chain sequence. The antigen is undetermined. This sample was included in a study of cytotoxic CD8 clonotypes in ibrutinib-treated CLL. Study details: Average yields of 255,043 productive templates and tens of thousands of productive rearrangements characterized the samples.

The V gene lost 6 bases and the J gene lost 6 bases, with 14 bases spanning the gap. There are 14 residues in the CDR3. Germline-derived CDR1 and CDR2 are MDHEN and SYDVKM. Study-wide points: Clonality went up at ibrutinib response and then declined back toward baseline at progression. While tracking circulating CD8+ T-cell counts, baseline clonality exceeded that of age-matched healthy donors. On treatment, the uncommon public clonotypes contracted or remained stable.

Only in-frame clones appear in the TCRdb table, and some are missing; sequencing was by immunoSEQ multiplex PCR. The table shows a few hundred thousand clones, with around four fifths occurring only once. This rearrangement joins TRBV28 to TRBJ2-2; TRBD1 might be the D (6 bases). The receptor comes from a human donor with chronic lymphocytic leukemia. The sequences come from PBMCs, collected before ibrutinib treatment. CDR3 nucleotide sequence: TGTGCCAGCAGCCGCAGGGGTTCGGCCGGGGAGCTGTTTTTT. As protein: CASSRRGSAGELFF.